This entry features one T cell receptor (beta chain) sequence. One end of the junction fails to match germline, which may point to a read error. This specimen comes from a study of CD8+CD57+ T cells in acquired aplastic anemia. Previously, flow cytometry had revealed CD8+CD57+ cell expansion in the patients chosen for sequencing. TCR beta VDJ and CDR3 profiles were obtained from a genomic DNA template. One entry per CDR3 protein, called by TCRdb with MiXCR from the reads. The repertoire holds 170,000 or so distinct CDR3 sequences, with about 50% as singletons. The CDR3 covers 12 residues. CDR1 is SQVTM, CDR2 ANQGSEA, per germline.

The source material was sorted CD4+, CD8+, or CD8+CD57+ T cells (not recorded which) from PBMCs. The TCR originated in a human donor with aplastic anemia. The chain employs TRBV29-1 and TRBJ2-7; D may be TRBD2 (6 bases). The DNA for the CDR3 is TGCGGCGTTGAAAAACTAGCTGGCGAGCAGTACTTC. Protein product: CGVEKLAGEQYF.